The 21 T cell receptor beta chains reported below all come from one sample, sequenced in a study of CD8+ T cells in alopecia areata. The sequencing template was cDNA reverse transcribed from extracted RNA. The protocol was immunoSEQ multiplex PCR, while the TCRdb copy is restricted to in-frame clones and leaves out a portion. The sample has some 190,000 clones; roughly three fifths are singletons. Specified treatment: oral pan-JAK inhibitor, 5-10 mg twice daily. Sequenced here: CD4+ T cells sorted from blood, sampled between weeks 49 and 50, from a patient treated with tofacitinib. The receptors stem from a human donor with alopecia areata.

The rearrangement joins TRBV5-1 to TRBJ2-1; the match to TRBD1 covers 11 bases. The CDR3 has 15 amino acids. The ends lost 4 bases at V and 6 bases at J; junction bases unmatched: 6. Germline-derived CDR1 and CDR2 are SGHRS and YFSETQ. The CDR3 DNA reads TGCGCCAGCAGCCGTTTGGGGACAGGGGGCAATGAGCAGTTCTTC. Its translation: CASSRLGTGGNEQFF.

The chain carries TRBV29-1 and TRBJ1-2; a possible D gene is TRBD1 (5 bases). V gave up 4 bases and J gave up 8 bases, with 14 bases separating them. This CDR3 has 12 residues. Germline CDR1 SQVTM, CDR2 ANQGSEA. CDR3 nucleotides: TGCAGCGTTGTAGGGCGGGGCGAAGGCTACACCTTC. As protein: CSVVGRGEGYTF.

V usage is TRBV30 and J usage is TRBJ1-2; D ambiguous. This CDR3 has 14 amino acids. Germline V CDR1 and CDR2: GTSNPN, SVGIG (reference sequence). Trimming stripped 4 bases from V and 2 bases from J, with 14 bases between. The CDR3: CAWKQRALNYGYTF. The CDR3 DNA is TGTGCCTGGAAGCAGAGAGCTCTCAACTATGGCTACACCTTC.

The chain uses TRBV7-3 and TRBJ2-7, with TRBD2 identical over 7 bases. The CDR3 has 15 amino acids. Per germline, CDR1 SGHTA and CDR2 FQGTGA. V trimming: 2 bases; J trimming: 0 bases; junction bases outside the gene matches: 4. CDR3 in amino acids: CASSLSGGGSYEQYF. The DNA for the CDR3 is TGTGCCAGCAGCTTATCGGGGGGAGGCTCCTACGAGCAGTACTTC.

The rearrangement joins TRBV5-6 to TRBJ2-3; TRBD1 agrees at 8 bases. Germline V gene data show CDR1 as SGHDT and CDR2 as YYEEEE. CDR3 length: 15 amino acids. J was trimmed by 1 base and V by 1 base; bases with no gene match: 2. The CDR3 region is CASSLYRGGTDTQYF. CDR3 nucleotide sequence: TGTGCCAGCAGCTTGTACAGGGGGGGCACAGATACGCAGTATTTT.

This clone has just a few counts. In nucleotides, the CDR3 is TGCGCCAGCAGTCAATCTGAGGGGTATAGGTCACCCCTCCACTTT. It codes for CASSQSEGYRSPLHF. The rearrangement joins TRBV23-1 to TRBJ1-6; D might be TRBD1 (5 bases). TRBV23-1 is sorted into the ORF group, with uncertain function. The V and J ends lost 0 bases and 10 bases respectively, with 13 bases between them. The CDR3 is 15 residues long.

The rearrangement links TRBV5-1 to TRBJ2-5, with 9 nucleotides matching TRBD2. Trimming at V came to 1 base and at J to 3 bases, leaving 7 bases not matched to a gene. CDR3 length: 16 amino acids. CDR1 and CDR2 from the germline V gene are SGHRS and YFSETQ. The CDR3 DNA follows: TGCGCCAGCAGCTTGTACGTAGCGGGGGAAAAAGAGACCCAGTACTTC. Translating gives CASSLYVAGEKETQYF.

The chain links TRBV15 to TRBJ1-2; no clear D. This CDR3 is built from 15 residues. Germline loops: CDR1 LNHNV, CDR2 YYDKDF (reference sequence). Trimming shortened V by 0 bases and J by 4 bases, and 12 bases separated the two germline ends. CDR3 amino acids: CATSRDSGRSYGYTF. The CDR3 DNA reads as TGTGCCACCAGCAGAGACTCCGGACGGAGCTATGGCTACACCTTC. Full variable domain (remainder filled in from reference TRBV15 and TRBJ1-2): DAMVIQNPRYQVTQFGKPVTLSCSQTLNHNVMYWYQQKSSQAPKLLFHYYDKDFNNEADTPDNFQSRRPNTSFCFLDIRSPGLGDTAMYLCATSRDSGRSYGYTFGSGTRLTVV.

The CDR3: CSVFATGPTEAFF. The CDR3 DNA reads as TGCAGCGTTTTCGCCACAGGCCCGACTGAAGCTTTCTTT. The chain carries TRBV29-1 and TRBJ1-1; TRBD1 might be the D (5 bases). Germline V lookup: CDR1 SQVTM, CDR2 ANQGSEA. CDR3 length: 13 residues. V gave up 5 bases and J gave up 5 bases, with 15 bases separating them.

J is TRBJ1-2 and V is TRBV30, with 10 bases identical to TRBD1. CDR1 is GTSNPN and CDR2 is SVGIG in the germline V gene (reference sequence). The V segment lost 5 bases and the J segment 8 bases; nucleotides outside the gene matches: 5. The CDR3 covers 12 residues. The CDR3 reads CAWGQGGPGYTF. CDR3 sequence (DNA): TGTGCCTGGGGACAGGGGGGACCAGGCTACACCTTC. The variable domain in full, with the rest retrieved from reference TRBV30 and TRBJ1-2, is SQTIHQWPATLVQPVGSPLSLECTVEGTSNPNLYWYRQAAGRGLQLLFYSVGIGQISSEVPQNLSASRPQDRQFILSSKKLLLSDSGFYLCAWGQGGPGYTFGSGTRLTVV.

This clone came up a few times. This rearrangement joins TRBV5-6 to TRBJ1-2, with D perhaps TRBD1 (5 bases). V shed 2 bases and J shed 8 bases, with 10 bases lying between them. There are 12 residues in the CDR3. The germline gives CDR1 SGHDT, CDR2 YYEEEE. The CDR3 loop is CASSFWQGGYTF. DNA of the CDR3: TGTGCCAGCAGCTTTTGGCAGGGAGGCTACACCTTC.

This clone turned up a few times. V and J are TRBV7-9 and TRBJ1-4; 7 positions agree with TRBD1. The V and J ends lost 3 bases and 10 bases, in that order; junction bases with no gene match: 14. The CDR3 spans 16 residues. The germline V gene encodes CDR1 SEHNR and CDR2 FQNEAQ (reference sequence). The CDR3 spells CASSFYQPGQTRKLFF. The DNA for the CDR3 is TGTGCCAGCAGCTTTTACCAACCGGGACAGACGCGAAAACTGTTTTTT. Together with reference TRBV7-9 and TRBJ1-4, the CDR3 gives the full variable domain: DTGVSQNPRHKITKRGQNVTFRCDPISEHNRLYWYRQTLGQGPEFLTYFQNEAQLEKSRLLSDRFSAERPKGSFSTLEIQRTEQGDSAMYLCASSFYQPGQTRKLFFGSGTQLSVL.

V gene TRBV5-4 combines with J gene TRBJ1-2; D unclear. The V end lost 0 bases, the J end lost 8 bases, and 8 bases lay between the germline ends. The CDR3 covers 12 residues. Germline V gives CDR1 SGHNT, CDR2 YYREEE (reference sequence). CDR3 DNA sequence: TGTGCCAGCAGCTTGGTAGTAGGCGGCTACACCTTC. Residues: CASSLVVGGYTF. The complete variable domain, with remaining parts taken from reference TRBV5-4 and TRBJ1-2, reads ETGVTQSPTHLIKTRGQQVTLRCSSQSGHNTVSWYQQALGQGPQFIFQYYREEENGRGNFPPRFSGLQFPNYSSELNVNALELDDSALYLCASSLVVGGYTFGSGTRLTVV.

The gene calls are TRBV14 and TRBJ1-1; possibly TRBD1 for D (5 bases). The CDR3 is 15 amino acids. V was cut by 0 bases and J by 5 bases, with 13 bases left in between. Looked up from germline, CDR1 is SGHDN and CDR2 is FVKESK. CDR3 protein: CASSQDPGWDTEAFF. CDR3 in DNA: TGTGCCAGCAGCCAAGACCCAGGGTGGGATACTGAAGCTTTCTTT.

The chain has TRBV18 and TRBJ1-2, with 8 bases matching TRBD1. With 6 bases clipped from V and 5 bases from J, the junction kept 11 bases outside the gene matches. CDR1 is KGHSH and CDR2 is LQKENI in the germline V gene. The CDR3 extends over 15 amino acids. CDR3 sequence: CASSFGDRNVYGYTF. The CDR3 DNA follows: TGTGCCAGCTCCTTTGGGGACAGGAACGTTTATGGCTACACCTTC.

The chain has TRBV9 and TRBJ1-2; 8 positions match TRBD1. Germline V gene lookup returns CDR1 SGDLS and CDR2 YYNGEE. V was clipped by 4 bases and J by 7 bases; unmatched bases: 6. The CDR3 has 13 amino acids. The CDR3 protein is CASSPDRGGGYTF. The DNA for the CDR3 is TGTGCCAGCAGCCCCGACAGGGGTGGTGGCTACACCTTC.

This clone was observed a handful of times. One junction end does not reproduce the germline sequence, and a read error may be involved. V usage is TRBV7-2 and J usage is TRBJ2-7; 7 nucleotides line up with TRBD1. The CDR3 is 15 amino acids. Per germline, CDR1 SGHTA and CDR2 FQGNSA. CDR3 coding DNA: TGTGCCAGCAGCTCCCCGGACAGGAGCTCCCACGAGCAGTACTTC. This translates into CASSSPDRSSHEQYF.

This clone was counted between two and nine times. The J gene is TRBJ1-1, the V gene TRBV5-1; 10 bases fit TRBD1. Germline loops: CDR1 SGHRS, CDR2 YFSETQ. V lost 4 bases and J lost 8; bases outside the gene matches: 11. This CDR3 has 15 amino acids. In DNA, the CDR3 is TGCGCCAGCAGCGTAGGCCGGGACAGGGGATCAGAAGCTTTCTTT. Protein: CASSVGRDRGSEAFF.

The sample holds one count of this clone. This sequence joins TRBV9 and TRBJ2-1; 7 bases align to TRBD1. There are 15 residues in the CDR3. Germline trimming cut 4 bases from V and 4 bases from J; bases unmatched to any gene: 8. The germline V gene has CDR1 SGDLS and CDR2 YYNGEE. The CDR3 is CASSRDTGAYNEQFF. In DNA, the CDR3 is TGTGCCAGCAGCCGGGACACAGGGGCTTACAATGAGCAGTTCTTC.

A few counts support this clone. The chain employs TRBV30 and TRBJ2-7, with D perhaps assigned TRBD1 or TRBD2 (5 bases each). Trimming shortened V by 4 bases and J by 6 bases, and 16 bases separated the two germline ends. The CDR3 contains 13 residues. CDR1 is GTSNPN and CDR2 is SVGIG in the germline V gene (reference sequence). CDR3 sequence (DNA): TGTGCCTGGAACTTAAATCGGGGCCGCGAGCAGTACTTC. Encoded protein: CAWNLNRGREQYF.

V usage is TRBV5-4 and J usage is TRBJ2-5; TRBD1 agrees at 9 bases. CDR3 size: 15 residues. The germline CDR1 and CDR2 sequences are SGHNT and YYREEE (reference sequence). With V trimmed by 1 base and J by 5 bases, 6 bases remained unmatched. CDR3 nucleotides: TGTGCCAGCAGCTTGAAGGGACAGGGCGGGGAGACCCAGTACTTC. Translation gives CASSLKGQGGETQYF.